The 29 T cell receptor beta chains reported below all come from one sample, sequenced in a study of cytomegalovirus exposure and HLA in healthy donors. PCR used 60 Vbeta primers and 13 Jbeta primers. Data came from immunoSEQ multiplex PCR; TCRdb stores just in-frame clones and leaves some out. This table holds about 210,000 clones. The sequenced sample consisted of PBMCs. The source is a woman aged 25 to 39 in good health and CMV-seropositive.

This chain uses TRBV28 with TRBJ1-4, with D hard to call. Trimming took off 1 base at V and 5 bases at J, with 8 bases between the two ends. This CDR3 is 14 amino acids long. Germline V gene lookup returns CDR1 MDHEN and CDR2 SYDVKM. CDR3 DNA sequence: TGTGCCAGCAGTTTATCAGGTCAAAATGAAAAACTGTTTTTT. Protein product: CASSLSGQNEKLFF.

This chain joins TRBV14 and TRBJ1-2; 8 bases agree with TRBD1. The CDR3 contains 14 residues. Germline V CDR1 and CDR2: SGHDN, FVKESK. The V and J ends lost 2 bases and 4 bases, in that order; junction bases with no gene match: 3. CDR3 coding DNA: TGTGCCAGCAGCCAACTAGGGACAGGCTATGGCTACACCTTC. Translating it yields CASSQLGTGYGYTF.

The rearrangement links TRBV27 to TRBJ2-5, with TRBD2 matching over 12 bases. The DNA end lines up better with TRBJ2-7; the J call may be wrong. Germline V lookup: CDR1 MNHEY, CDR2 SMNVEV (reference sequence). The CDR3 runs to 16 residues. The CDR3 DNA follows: TGTGCCAGCAGTTTCTTGGGGACTAGCGGGTCCTACGAGCAGTACTTC. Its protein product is CASSFLGTSGSYEQYF.

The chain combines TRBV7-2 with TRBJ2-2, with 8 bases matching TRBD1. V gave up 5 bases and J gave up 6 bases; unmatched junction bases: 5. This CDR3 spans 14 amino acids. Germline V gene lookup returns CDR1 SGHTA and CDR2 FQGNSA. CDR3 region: CASSRGQGAGELFF. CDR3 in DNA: TGTGCCAGCAGCCGCGGACAGGGCGCCGGGGAGCTGTTTTTT.

In DNA form, the CDR3 reads TGCGCCAGCAGCCCCGGGACAGAGAATATCCACGAGCAGTACTTC. This codes for CASSPGTENIHEQYF. The chain uses TRBV4-1 and TRBJ2-5, with TRBD1 identical over 7 bases. The better agreement between TRBJ2-7 and the DNA end casts doubt on the J call. CDR1 MGHRA and CDR2 YSYEKL come from the germline V gene. This CDR3 spans 15 amino acids.

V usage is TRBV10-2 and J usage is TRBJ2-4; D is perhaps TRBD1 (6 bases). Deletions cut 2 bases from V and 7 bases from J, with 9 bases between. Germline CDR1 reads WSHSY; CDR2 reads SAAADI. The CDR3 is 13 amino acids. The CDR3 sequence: CASSEQGWNIQYF. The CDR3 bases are TGCGCCAGCAGTGAGCAGGGGTGGAACATTCAGTACTTC.

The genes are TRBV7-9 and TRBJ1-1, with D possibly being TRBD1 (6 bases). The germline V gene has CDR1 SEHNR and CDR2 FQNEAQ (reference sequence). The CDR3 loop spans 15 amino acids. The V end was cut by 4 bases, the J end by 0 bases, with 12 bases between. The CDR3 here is CASSSIGGVNTEAFF. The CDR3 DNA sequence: TGTGCCAGCAGCTCGATAGGGGGGGTGAACACTGAAGCTTTCTTT.

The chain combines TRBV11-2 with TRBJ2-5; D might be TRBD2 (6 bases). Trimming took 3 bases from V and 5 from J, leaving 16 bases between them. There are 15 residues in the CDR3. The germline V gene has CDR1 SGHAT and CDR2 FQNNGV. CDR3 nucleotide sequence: TGTGCCAGCAGCTTCCTGGCGGATGGGGGGGAGACCCAGTACTTC. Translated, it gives CASSFLADGGETQYF.

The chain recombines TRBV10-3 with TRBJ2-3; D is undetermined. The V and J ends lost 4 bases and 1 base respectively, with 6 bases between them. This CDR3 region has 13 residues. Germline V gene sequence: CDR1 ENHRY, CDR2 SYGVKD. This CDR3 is CAISAPGTDTQYF. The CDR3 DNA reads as TGTGCCATCAGTGCCCCGGGCACAGATACGCAGTATTTT.

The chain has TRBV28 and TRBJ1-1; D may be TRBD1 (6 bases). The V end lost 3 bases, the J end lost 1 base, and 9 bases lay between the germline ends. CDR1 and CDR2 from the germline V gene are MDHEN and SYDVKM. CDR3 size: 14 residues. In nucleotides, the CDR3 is TGTGCCAGCAGTTTGGGACACCAGAACACTGAAGCTTTCTTT. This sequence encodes CASSLGHQNTEAFF.

CDR3 DNA: TGTGCCAGCAGCAAAACAGGGGAGAACACTGAAGCTTTCTTT. It yields the protein CASSKTGENTEAFF. The chain joins TRBV7-2 to TRBJ1-1, with 7 bases aligning to TRBD1. Unmatched junction bases numbered 4, after V lost 5 bases and J lost 1 base. CDR1 SGHTA and CDR2 FQGNSA come from the germline V gene. The CDR3 length is 14 residues.

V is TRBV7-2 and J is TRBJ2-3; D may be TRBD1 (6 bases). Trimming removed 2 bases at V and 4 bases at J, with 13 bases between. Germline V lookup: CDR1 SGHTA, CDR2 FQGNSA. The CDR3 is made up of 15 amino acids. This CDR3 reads CASSLYRVGSDTQYF. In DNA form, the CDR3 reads TGTGCCAGCAGCTTATACAGGGTCGGCTCAGATACGCAGTATTTT. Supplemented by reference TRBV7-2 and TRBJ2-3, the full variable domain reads GAGVSQSPSNKVTEKGKDVELRCDPISGHTALYWYRQSLGQGLEFLIYFQGNSAPDKSGLPSDRFSAERTGGSVSTLTIQRTQQEDSAVYLCASSLYRVGSDTQYFGPGTRLTVL.

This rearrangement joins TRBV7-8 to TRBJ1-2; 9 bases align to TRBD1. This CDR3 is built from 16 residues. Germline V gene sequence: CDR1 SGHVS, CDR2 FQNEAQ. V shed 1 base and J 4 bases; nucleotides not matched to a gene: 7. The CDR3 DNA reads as TGTGCCAGCAGCTTAGGGGGACAGGGTCGGAGCTATGGCTACACCTTC. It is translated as CASSLGGQGRSYGYTF.

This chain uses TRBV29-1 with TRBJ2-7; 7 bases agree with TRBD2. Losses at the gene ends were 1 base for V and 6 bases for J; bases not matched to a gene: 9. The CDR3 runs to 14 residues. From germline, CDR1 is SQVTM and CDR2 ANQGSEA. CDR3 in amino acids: CSVEGQRDQSEQYF. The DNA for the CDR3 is TGCAGCGTTGAAGGCCAGCGGGACCAGTCCGAGCAGTACTTC.

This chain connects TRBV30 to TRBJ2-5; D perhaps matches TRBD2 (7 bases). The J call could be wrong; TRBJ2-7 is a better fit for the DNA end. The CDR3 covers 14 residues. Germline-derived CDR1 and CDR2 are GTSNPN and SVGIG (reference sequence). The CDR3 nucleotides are TGTGCCTGGAGTGTTGGGGGGAGGGGGTACGAGCAGTACTTC. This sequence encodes CAWSVGGRGYEQYF.

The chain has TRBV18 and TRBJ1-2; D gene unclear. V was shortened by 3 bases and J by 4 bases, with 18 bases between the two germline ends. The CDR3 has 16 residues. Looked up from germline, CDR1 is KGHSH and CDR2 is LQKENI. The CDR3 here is CASSPAGGPTSYGYTF. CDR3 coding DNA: TGTGCCAGCTCACCGGCAGGAGGCCCAACTAGCTATGGCTACACCTTC.

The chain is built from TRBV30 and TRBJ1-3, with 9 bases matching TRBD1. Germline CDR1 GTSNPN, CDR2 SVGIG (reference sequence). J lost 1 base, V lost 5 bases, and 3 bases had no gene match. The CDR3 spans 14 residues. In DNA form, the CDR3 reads TGTGCCTGGGAACAGGGGGCTTCTGGAAACACCATATATTTT. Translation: CAWEQGASGNTIYF.

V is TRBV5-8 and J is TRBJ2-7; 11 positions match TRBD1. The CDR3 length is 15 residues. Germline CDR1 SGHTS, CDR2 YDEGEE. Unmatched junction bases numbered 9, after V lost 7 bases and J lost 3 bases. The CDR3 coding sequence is TGTGCCAGCCTAGACTCCGGGACAGGGGGCTACGAGCAGTACTTC. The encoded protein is CASLDSGTGGYEQYF.

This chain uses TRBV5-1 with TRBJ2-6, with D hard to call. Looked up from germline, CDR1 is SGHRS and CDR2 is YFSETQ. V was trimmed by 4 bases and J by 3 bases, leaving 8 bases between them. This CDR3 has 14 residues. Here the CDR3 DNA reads TGCGCCAGCAGCCCCGGCGGTGGGGCCAACGTCCTGACTTTC. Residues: CASSPGGGANVLTF. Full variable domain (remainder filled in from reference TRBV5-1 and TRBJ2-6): KAGVTQTPRYLIKTRGQQVTLSCSPISGHRSVSWYQQTPGQGLQFLFEYFSETQRNKGNFPGRFSGRQFSNSRSEMNVSTLELGDSALYLCASSPGGGANVLTFGAGSRLTVL.

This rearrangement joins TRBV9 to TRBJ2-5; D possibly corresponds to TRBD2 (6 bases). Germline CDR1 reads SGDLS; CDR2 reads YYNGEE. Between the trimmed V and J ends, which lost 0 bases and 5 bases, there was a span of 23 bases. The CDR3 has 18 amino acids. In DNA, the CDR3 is TGTGCCAGCAGCGTAGGGATTGAGGGATCGGGAGTCTGGGAGACCCAGTACTTC. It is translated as CASSVGIEGSGVWETQYF.

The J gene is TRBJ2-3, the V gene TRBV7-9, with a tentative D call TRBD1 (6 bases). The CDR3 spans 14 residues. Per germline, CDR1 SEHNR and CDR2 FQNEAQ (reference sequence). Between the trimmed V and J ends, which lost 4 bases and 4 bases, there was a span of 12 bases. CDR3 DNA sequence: TGTGCCAGCAGCTATGGGCAGGGGTCAGATACGCAGTATTTT. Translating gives CASSYGQGSDTQYF.

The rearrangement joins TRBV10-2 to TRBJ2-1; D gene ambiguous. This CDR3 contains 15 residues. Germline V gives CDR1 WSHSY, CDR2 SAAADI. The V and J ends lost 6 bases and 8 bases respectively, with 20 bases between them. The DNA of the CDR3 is TGCGCCAGCAGAGTTCTAGAGCCTCCCCCCTATGAGCAGTTCTTC. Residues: CASRVLEPPPYEQFF.

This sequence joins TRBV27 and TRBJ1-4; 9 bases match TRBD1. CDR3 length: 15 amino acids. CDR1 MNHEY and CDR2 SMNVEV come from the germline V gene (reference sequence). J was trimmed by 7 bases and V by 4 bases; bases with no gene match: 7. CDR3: CASSWTGEGFEKLFF. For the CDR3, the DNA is TGTGCCAGCAGTTGGACAGGGGAGGGTTTTGAAAAACTGTTTTTT.

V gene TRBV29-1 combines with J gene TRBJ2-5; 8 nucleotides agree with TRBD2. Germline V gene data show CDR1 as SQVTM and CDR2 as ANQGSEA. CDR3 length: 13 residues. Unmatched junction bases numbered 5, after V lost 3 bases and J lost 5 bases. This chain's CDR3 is CSVERGAGETQYF. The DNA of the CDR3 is TGCAGCGTTGAGCGGGGGGCCGGTGAGACCCAGTACTTC.

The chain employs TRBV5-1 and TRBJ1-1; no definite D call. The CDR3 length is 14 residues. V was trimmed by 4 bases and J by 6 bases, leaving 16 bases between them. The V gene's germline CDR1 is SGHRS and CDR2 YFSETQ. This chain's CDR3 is CASSTNAGSPEAFF. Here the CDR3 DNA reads TGCGCCAGCAGCACCAATGCGGGATCCCCTGAAGCTTTCTTT.

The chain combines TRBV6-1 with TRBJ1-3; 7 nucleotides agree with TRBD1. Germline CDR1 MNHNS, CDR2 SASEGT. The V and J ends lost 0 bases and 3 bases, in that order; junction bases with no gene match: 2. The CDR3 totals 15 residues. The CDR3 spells CASSEAPGGGNTIYF. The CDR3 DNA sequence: TGTGCCAGCAGTGAAGCGCCAGGGGGTGGAAACACCATATATTTT.

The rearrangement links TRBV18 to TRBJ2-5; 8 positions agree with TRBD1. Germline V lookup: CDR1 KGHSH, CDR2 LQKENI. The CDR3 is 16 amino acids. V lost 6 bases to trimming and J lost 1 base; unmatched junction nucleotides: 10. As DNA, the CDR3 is TGTGCCAGCTCTCAAAGACAGGGGACGCTCCAAGAGACCCAGTACTTC. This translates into CASSQRQGTLQETQYF.

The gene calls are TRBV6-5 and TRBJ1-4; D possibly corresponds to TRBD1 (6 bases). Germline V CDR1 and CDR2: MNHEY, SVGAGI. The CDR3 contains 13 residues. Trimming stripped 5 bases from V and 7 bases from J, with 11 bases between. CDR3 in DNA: TGTGCCAGCAGTCCCCGACAGGCTGAAAAACTGTTTTTT. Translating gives CASSPRQAEKLFF.

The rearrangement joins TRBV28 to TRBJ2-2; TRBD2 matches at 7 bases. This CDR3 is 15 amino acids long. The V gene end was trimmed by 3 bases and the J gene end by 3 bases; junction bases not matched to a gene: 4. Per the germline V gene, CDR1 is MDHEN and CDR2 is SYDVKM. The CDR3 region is CASSLGGTHTGELFF. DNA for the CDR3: TGTGCCAGCAGTTTGGGGGGGACTCACACCGGGGAGCTGTTTTTT.